Sequencing of this T cell receptor beta chain was carried out in a study of response to subunit inactivated influenza vaccine listed by TCRdb under 2018. At the level of the whole study: Deep quantitative T cell receptor repertoire profiling was used in the study to track responses to a trivalent subunit inactivated influenza vaccine. Study-level results and caveats: According to the authors, only a limited number of new T cells may be recruited by each seasonal influenza vaccination.

Of note for this clonotype: The specificity of this receptor is unknown. Qualities for individual bases were not recorded, and no much larger clone is one base off.

Libraries were made using RT-PCR. The instrument given in TCRdb is Illumina HiSeq 2500. Using fastp trimming at Q25 and MiXCR clonotype assembly, TCRdb reanalyzed the public sequencing data and kept in-frame beta chains. Each CDR3 protein appears once, grouped with its most common genes and DNA. The sample records about 540,000 distinct CDR3 sequences, 11% to 15% of which are singletons. Around 10% of the sample belongs to the ten largest clones. CDR1 and CDR2 (DFQATT, SNEGSKA) derive from the germline V gene (reference sequence). The CDR3, from cysteine to phenylalanine, totals 16 residues. Only the CDR3 part of the read is kept: 48 bases, read in frame from the first base. Trimmed from V: 1 base; trimmed from J: 1 base; junction bases lacking a gene match: 1.

The receptor chain draws on TRBV20-1 and TRBJ2-4, and 13 junction bases match TRBD2. The sequence was collected from a man aged 45 to 65 who received an inactivated influenza vaccine. Donor details come from another sample of the same person, matched by shared clones. This sample comprised PBMCs from blood, obtained 11 to 12 days after vaccination. The CDR3 reads CSARGTSGSAKNIQYF. Read as DNA, the sequence is TGCAGTGCTAGAGGGACTAGCGGGAGTGCCAAAAACATTCAGTACTTC.